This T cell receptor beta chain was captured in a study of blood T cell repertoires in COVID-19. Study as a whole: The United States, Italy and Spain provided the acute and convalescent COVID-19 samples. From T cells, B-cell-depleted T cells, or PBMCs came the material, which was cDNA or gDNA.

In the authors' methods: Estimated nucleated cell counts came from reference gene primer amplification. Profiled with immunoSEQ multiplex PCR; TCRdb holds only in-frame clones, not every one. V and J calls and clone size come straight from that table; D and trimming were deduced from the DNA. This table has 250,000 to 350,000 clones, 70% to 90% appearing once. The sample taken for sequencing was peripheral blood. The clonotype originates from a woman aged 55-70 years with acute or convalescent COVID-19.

In DNA, the CDR3 is TGTGCCAGCAGCTTTACTAGCGGGATCTCTGGGGCCAACGTCCTGACTTTC. It translates to CASSFTSGISGANVLTF. The J gene is TRBJ2-6, the V gene TRBV5-6; TRBD2 matches 10 bases. V shed 2 bases and J 0 bases; nucleotides not matched to a gene: 2. Per the germline V gene, CDR1 is SGHDT and CDR2 is YYEEEE. CDR3 length: 17 amino acids. Full variable domain (outside the CDR3, taken from reference TRBV5-6 and TRBJ2-6): DAGVTQSPTHLIKTRGQQVTLRCSPKSGHDTVSWYQQALGQGPQFIFQYYEEEERQRGNFPDRFSGHQFPNYSSELNVNALLLGDSALYLCASSFTSGISGANVLTFGAGSRLTVL.